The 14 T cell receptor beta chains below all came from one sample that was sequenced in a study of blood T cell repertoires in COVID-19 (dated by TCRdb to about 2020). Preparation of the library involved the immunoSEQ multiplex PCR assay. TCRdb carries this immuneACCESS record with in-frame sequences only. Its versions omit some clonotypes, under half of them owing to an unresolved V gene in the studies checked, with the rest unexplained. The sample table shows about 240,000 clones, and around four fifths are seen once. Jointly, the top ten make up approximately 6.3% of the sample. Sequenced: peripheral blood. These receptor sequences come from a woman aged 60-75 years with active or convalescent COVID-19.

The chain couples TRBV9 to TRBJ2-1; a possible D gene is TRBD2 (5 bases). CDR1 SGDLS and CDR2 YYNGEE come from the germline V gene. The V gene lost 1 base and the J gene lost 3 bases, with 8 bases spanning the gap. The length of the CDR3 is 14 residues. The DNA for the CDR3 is TGTGCCAGCAGCGTAATCGGGAACTACAATGAGCAGTTCTTC. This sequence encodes CASSVIGNYNEQFF.

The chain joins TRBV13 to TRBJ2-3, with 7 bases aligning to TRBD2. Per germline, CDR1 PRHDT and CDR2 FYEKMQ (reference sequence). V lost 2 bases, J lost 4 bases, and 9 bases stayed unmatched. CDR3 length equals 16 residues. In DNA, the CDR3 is TGTGCCAGCAGCTTATTGGGAGGGAGAGGGTCAGATACGCAGTATTTT. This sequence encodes CASSLLGGRGSDTQYF.

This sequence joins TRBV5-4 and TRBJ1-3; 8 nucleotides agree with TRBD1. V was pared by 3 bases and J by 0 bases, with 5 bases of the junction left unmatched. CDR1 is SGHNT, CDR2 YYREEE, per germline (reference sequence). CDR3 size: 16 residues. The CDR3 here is CASSSGQAHSGNTIYF. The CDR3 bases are TGTGCCAGCAGCTCGGGACAGGCCCACTCTGGAAACACCATATATTTT.

The CDR3 is CASQTETGVNTEAFF. The CDR3 DNA is TGCGCCAGCCAGACGGAGACAGGTGTGAACACTGAAGCTTTCTTT. This chain joins TRBV5-1 and TRBJ1-1; perhaps TRBD1 as D (6 bases). V lost 7 bases, J lost 0 bases, and 16 bases lay in between. Germline assignment: CDR1 SGHRS and CDR2 YFSETQ. This CDR3 comprises 15 residues.

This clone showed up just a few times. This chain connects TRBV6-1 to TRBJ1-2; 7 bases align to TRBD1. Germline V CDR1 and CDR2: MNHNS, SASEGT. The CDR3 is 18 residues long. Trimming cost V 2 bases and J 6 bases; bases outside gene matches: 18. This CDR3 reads CASSEYGRDSGSMNGYTF. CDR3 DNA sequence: TGTGCCAGCAGTGAATACGGCCGGGACAGTGGCTCTATGAATGGCTACACCTTC.

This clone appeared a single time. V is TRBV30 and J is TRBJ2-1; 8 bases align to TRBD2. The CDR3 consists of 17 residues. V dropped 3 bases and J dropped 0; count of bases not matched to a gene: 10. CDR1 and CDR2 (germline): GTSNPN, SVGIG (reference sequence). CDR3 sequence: CAWRGAGAPSSYNEQFF. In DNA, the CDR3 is TGTGCCTGGAGAGGAGCGGGAGCGCCGAGCTCCTACAATGAGCAGTTCTTC.

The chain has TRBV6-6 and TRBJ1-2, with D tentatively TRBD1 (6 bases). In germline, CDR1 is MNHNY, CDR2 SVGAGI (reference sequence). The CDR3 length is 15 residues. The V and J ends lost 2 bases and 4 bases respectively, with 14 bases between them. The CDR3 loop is CASSYREGGSYGYTF. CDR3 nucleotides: TGTGCCAGCAGTTACCGTGAGGGGGGGAGCTATGGCTACACCTTC.

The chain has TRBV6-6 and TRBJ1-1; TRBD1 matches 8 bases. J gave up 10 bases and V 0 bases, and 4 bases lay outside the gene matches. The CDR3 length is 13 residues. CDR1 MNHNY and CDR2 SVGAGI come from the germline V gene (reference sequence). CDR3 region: CASSYSIGTGAFF. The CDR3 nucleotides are TGTGCCAGCAGTTACTCAATAGGGACAGGAGCTTTCTTT.

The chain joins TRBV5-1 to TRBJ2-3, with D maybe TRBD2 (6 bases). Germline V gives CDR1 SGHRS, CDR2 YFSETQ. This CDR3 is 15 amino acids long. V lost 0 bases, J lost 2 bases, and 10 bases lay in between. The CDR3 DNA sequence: TGCGCCAGCAGCTTGGAATCGGGGGACACAGATACGCAGTATTTT. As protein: CASSLESGDTDTQYF.

The DNA of the CDR3 is TGTGCCAGCAGTTACTCGAAGGTCCCCAGGTCTGGCTCCTACGAGCAGTACGTC. Protein product: CASSYSKVPRSGSYEQYV. This chain connects TRBV6-2 or TRBV6-3 to TRBJ2-7; the D is unclear. Trimming cost V 0 bases and J 0 bases, with 18 bases left between them. This CDR3 is built from 18 residues. Germline CDR1 reads MNHEY; CDR2 reads SVGEGT.

The CDR3 region is CATSDLTLASYNEQFF. The CDR3 DNA follows: TGTGCCACCAGTGATTTGACCCTAGCCTCCTACAATGAGCAGTTCTTC. The V gene is TRBV24-1, the J gene TRBJ2-1, with D possibly being TRBD2 (5 bases). Between the trimmed V and J ends, which lost 0 bases and 0 bases, there was a span of 8 bases. The CDR3 contains 16 residues. CDR1 is KGHDR, CDR2 SFDVKD, per germline.

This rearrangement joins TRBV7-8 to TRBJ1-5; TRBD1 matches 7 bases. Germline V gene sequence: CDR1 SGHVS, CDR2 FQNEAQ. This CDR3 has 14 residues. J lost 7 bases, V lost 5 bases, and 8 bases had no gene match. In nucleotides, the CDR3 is TGTGCCAGCAGCGTCCGACAGGGAGGACAGCCCCAGCATTTT. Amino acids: CASSVRQGGQPQHF. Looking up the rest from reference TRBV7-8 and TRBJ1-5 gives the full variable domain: GAGVSQSPRYKVAKRGQDVALRCDPISGHVSLFWYQQALGQGPEFLTYFQNEAQLDKSGLPSDRFFAERPEGSVSTLKIQRTQQEDSAVYLCASSVRQGGQPQHFGDGTRLSIL.

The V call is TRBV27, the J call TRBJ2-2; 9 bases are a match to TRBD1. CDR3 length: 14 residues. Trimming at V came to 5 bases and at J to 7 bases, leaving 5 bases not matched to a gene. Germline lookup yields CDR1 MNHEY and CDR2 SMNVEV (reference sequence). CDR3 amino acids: CASSTGTGYGELFF. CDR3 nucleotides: TGTGCCAGCAGTACTGGGACAGGGTACGGGGAGCTGTTTTTT.

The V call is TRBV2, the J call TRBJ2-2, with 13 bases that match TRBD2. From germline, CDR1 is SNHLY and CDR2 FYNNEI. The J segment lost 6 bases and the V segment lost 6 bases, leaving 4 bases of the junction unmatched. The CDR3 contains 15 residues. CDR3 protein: CASSFTSGRAGELFF. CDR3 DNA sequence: TGTGCCAGCAGCTTCACTAGCGGGAGGGCCGGGGAGCTGTTTTTT.